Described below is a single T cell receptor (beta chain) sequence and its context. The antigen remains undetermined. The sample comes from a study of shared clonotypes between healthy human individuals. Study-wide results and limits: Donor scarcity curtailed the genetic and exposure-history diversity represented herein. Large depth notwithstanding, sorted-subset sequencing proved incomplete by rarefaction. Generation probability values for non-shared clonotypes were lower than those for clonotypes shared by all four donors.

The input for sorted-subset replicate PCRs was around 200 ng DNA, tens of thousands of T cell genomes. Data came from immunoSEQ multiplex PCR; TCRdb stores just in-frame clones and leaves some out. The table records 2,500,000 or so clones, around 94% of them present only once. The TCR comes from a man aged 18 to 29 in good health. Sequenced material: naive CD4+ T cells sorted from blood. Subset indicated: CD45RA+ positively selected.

CDR3 amino acids: CASSLLGTGGISGYTF. CDR3 DNA: TGTGCCAGCAGCTTACTTGGGACAGGGGGCATAAGTGGCTACACCTTC. The rearrangement uses TRBV7-2 and TRBJ1-2, with TRBD1 matching over 12 bases. Germline V CDR1 and CDR2: SGHTA, FQGNSA. Trimming removed 2 bases from V and 7 bases from J; junction bases left unmatched: 8. The CDR3 spans 16 residues. The full variable domain, with the rest looked up from reference TRBV7-2 and TRBJ1-2, is GAGVSQSPSNKVTEKGKDVELRCDPISGHTALYWYRQSLGQGLEFLIYFQGNSAPDKSGLPSDRFSAERTGGSVSTLTIQRTQQEDSAVYLCASSLLGTGGISGYTFGSGTRLTVV.